The TCR beta chain under discussion was sequenced for a study of cytomegalovirus exposure and HLA in healthy donors. The CDR3 sequence is 15 residues long. Trimming removed 1 base from V and 4 bases from J, with 14 bases in between. The germline CDR1 and CDR2 sequences are MNHNS and SASEGT. Amplification used 60 Vbeta primers and 13 Jbeta primers. TCRdb's copy holds only in-frame clones and misses some; the assay was immunoSEQ multiplex PCR. The sample contains about 200,000 clones, 70% to 80% of which appear only once. Whole-study results and caveats: A likely sequencing artifact accounted for one observed cluster of highly shared sequence variants. As confirmed in vitro, three CMV-associated chains were specific for CMV antigens. In the analysis, some V segments, TRBV6-2 and TRBV6-3 included, were excluded as indistinguishable.

Details on this clone: Its specificity is not known.

This TCR came from a girl aged 2-15 years in good health and CMV-seronegative. The gene calls are TRBV6-1 and TRBJ2-7; possible D gene TRBD1, 6 bases. Sequenced material: PBMCs. CDR3: CASSEDVTGRYEQYF. For the CDR3, the DNA is TGTGCCAGCAGTGAAGATGTGACAGGCCGTTACGAGCAGTACTTC.